This T cell receptor beta chain was sequenced during a study of early T cells in non-severe SARS-CoV-2 infection. Individual cDNA molecules carried attached unique molecular identifiers. TCRdb reanalysed the 5' RACE reads using MiXCR and keeps one entry per CDR3 protein. The profile shows more than 95,000 distinct CDR3 sequences, 11% of them singletons. The CDR3 totals 12 residues. V lost 8 bases and J 6 bases, leaving 11 bases between the germline ends. Germline V gives CDR1 MNHNS, CDR2 SASEGT. The V and J genes are TRBV6-1 and TRBJ1-5; the D is unclear. The source was whole blood, collected at baseline. This receptor was identified in an adult who was a healthcare worker with PCR-confirmed SARS-CoV-2 infection or an uninfected control (not recorded which). The CDR3, as DNA: TGTGCCAGCGTGGGAGCCCCTCAGCCCCAGCATTTT. Translated: CASVGAPQPQHF.